The T cell receptor beta chain described here comes from a study of cytomegalovirus exposure and HLA in healthy donors. Study-wide background: The 120 validation repertoires used the same platform as the roughly 700 first-cohort repertoires (as reported by a later analysis).

For this clone: Its antigen is as yet unknown.

The table came from immunoSEQ multiplex PCR; TCRdb's copy has only in-frame clones and leaves some out. The sample includes about 65,000 clones, about 91% of them seen just once. The CDR3 spans 17 residues. Germline V CDR1 and CDR2: MDHEN, SYDVKM. J lost 5 bases, V lost 4 bases, and 16 bases had no gene match. Whole-study results and caveats: Cytomegalovirus association was assigned to some 160 TCR beta chains.

This rearrangement joins TRBV28 to TRBJ2-5; TRBD1 matches at 7 bases. The receptor's source is a woman aged 18-29 years in good health and CMV-seronegative. Sequencing was carried out using PBMCs. As DNA, the CDR3 is TGTGCCAGCAGTTCTCACCGCCGGGCCCCGGACAGGGAGACCCAGTACTTC. The encoded protein is CASSSHRRAPDRETQYF. Together with reference TRBV28 and TRBJ2-5, the CDR3 gives the full variable domain: DVKVTQSSRYLVKRTGEKVFLECVQDMDHENMFWYRQDPGLGLRLIYFSYDVKMKEKGDIPEGYSVSREKKERFSLILESASTNQTSMYLCASSSHRRAPDRETQYFGPGTRLLVL.